What follows are 13 T cell receptor beta chains derived from one specimen sequenced in a study of T cells in Graves' hyperthyroidism and ophthalmopathy. The CDR3 regions of TCR beta were amplified from RNA transcripts. Researchers ran a first-round RT-PCR on the TCR CDR3 using the HTBI primer set. TCRdb re-derived calls from the multiplex PCR reads in MiXCR, one entry per CDR3 protein. The table lists approximately 200,000 distinct CDR3 sequences, about 17% of them singletons. Sequenced: blood. The receptor set was obtained from a man in his forties with Graves' hyperthyroidism.

This chain uses TRBV11-2 with TRBJ2-5, with a weak D call TRBD1 (5 bases). CDR3 length equals 14 residues. Deletions cut 4 bases from V and 1 base from J, with 10 bases between. The germline CDR1 and CDR2 sequences are SGHAT and FQNNGV. Here the CDR3 reads CASSSRQPQETQYF. Written as DNA, the CDR3 is TGTGCCAGCAGCTCTCGACAGCCCCAAGAGACCCAGTACTTC.

In this sample, this clonotype turned up many times. Written as DNA, the CDR3 is TGCAGTGCTAGGAGGCCTAGCGGGGAGACAGATACGCAGTATTTT. The encoded protein is CSARRPSGETDTQYF. This chain connects TRBV20-1 to TRBJ2-3; 9 positions match TRBD2. The germline CDR1 and CDR2 sequences are DFQATT and SNEGSKA (reference sequence). This CDR3 spans 15 amino acids. The V segment lost 3 bases and the J segment 3 bases; nucleotides outside the gene matches: 7.

This clonotype was counted many times. The V gene is TRBV2, the J gene TRBJ1-1; D uncertain. The V gene lost 4 bases and the J gene lost 0 bases, with 9 bases spanning the gap. CDR3 length equals 14 residues. Germline-derived CDR1 and CDR2 are SNHLY and FYNNEI. CDR3 protein: CASSAGVMNTEAFF. The CDR3 coding sequence is TGTGCCAGCAGTGCGGGTGTTATGAACACTGAAGCTTTCTTT.

This clonotype occurred many times. V and J are TRBV30 and TRBJ2-7; no definite D call. The V and J ends lost 2 bases and 0 bases respectively, with 8 bases between them. CDR3 size: 13 residues. Germline V gene data show CDR1 as GTSNPN and CDR2 as SVGIG (reference sequence). CDR3 sequence: CAWSSSPSYEQYF. For the CDR3, the DNA is TGTGCCTGGAGTAGCAGTCCCTCCTACGAGCAGTACTTC.

The sample holds many counts of this clonotype. V usage is TRBV6-2 or TRBV6-3 and J usage is TRBJ1-2, with no clear D. The CDR3 consists of 16 residues. Germline CDR1 MNHEY, CDR2 SVGEGT. Trimming took off 2 bases at V and 0 bases at J, with 13 bases between the two ends. For the CDR3, the DNA is TGTGCCAGCAGTTACGCCCCTGTGAGAGCTAACTATGGCTACACCTTC. Amino acids: CASSYAPVRANYGYTF.

This clonotype occurred many times. J is TRBJ2-1 and V is TRBV28, with 9 bases aligning to TRBD1. From germline, CDR1 is MDHEN and CDR2 SYDVKM. The CDR3 extends over 14 amino acids. J gave up 8 bases and V 6 bases, and 8 bases lay outside the gene matches. This CDR3 is CASSWDRVYDEQFF. For the CDR3, the DNA is TGTGCCAGCAGCTGGGACAGGGTCTATGATGAGCAGTTCTTC.

The chain recombines TRBV5-1 with TRBJ1-1; D may be TRBD1 (6 bases). The CDR3 loop spans 14 amino acids. The V gene lost 1 base and the J gene lost 6 bases, with 13 bases spanning the gap. Germline CDR1 SGHRS, CDR2 YFSETQ. CDR3 protein: CASSLMGGPAEAFF. The CDR3 DNA reads as TGCGCCAGCAGCTTGATGGGGGGGCCGGCTGAAGCTTTCTTT.

This clonotype was found once. V gene TRBV28 combines with J gene TRBJ2-7, with 9 bases matching TRBD1. Germline CDR1 reads MDHEN; CDR2 reads SYDVKM. J gave up 0 bases and V 5 bases, and 11 bases lay outside the gene matches. This CDR3 region has 17 residues. The CDR3 coding sequence is TGTGCCAGCAGTCACTCCCCCGGACAGGGGCACTCCTACGAGCAGTACTTC. Translating it yields CASSHSPGQGHSYEQYF.

This clonotype appeared many times. V gene TRBV30 combines with J gene TRBJ2-5; 9 bases fit TRBD1. The CDR3 spans 13 residues. With V trimmed by 3 bases and J by 5 bases, 4 bases remained unmatched. Germline CDR1 reads GTSNPN; CDR2 reads SVGIG (reference sequence). CDR3 residues: CAWRGDRVETQYF. The DNA for the CDR3 is TGTGCCTGGAGGGGGGACAGGGTTGAGACCCAGTACTTC.

There are many counts of this clonotype. The CDR3 sequence is CASSPPGTGVTDTQYF. The DNA of the CDR3 is TGTGCCAGCAGCCCCCCCGGGACAGGGGTAACAGATACGCAGTATTTT. This chain joins TRBV7-2 and TRBJ2-3; 10 bases match TRBD1. The V gene end was trimmed by 5 bases and the J gene end by 3 bases; junction bases not matched to a gene: 8. The CDR3 length is 16 residues. Germline V CDR1 and CDR2: SGHTA, FQGNSA.

This clonotype appeared a few times. V and J are TRBV14 and TRBJ2-7, with D tentatively TRBD1 (6 bases). Germline CDR1 reads SGHDN; CDR2 reads FVKESK. Trimming left V 1 base short and J 3 bases short, with 13 bases between. The CDR3 loop spans 15 amino acids. The CDR3 DNA follows: TGTGCCAGCAGCCAAGCAAGCCAGGGACACTACGAGCAGTACTTC. Translated, it gives CASSQASQGHYEQYF.

There are a few counts of this clonotype. The CDR3 sequence is CASSSGQGGNTIYF. The CDR3 DNA reads TGTGCCAGCAGCTCCGGACAGGGTGGAAACACCATATATTTT. The chain recombines TRBV11-2 with TRBJ1-3; TRBD1 matches 8 bases. The ends lost 4 bases at V and 3 bases at J; junction bases unmatched: 2. The CDR3 is 14 amino acids. Germline CDR1 reads SGHAT; CDR2 reads FQNNGV.

On this clonotype: A much more abundant neighbour one base away suggests this may be a read error. The final CDR3 position lacks the conserved phenylalanine or tryptophan, pointing to a likely read error. The rearrangement joins TRBV30 to TRBJ2-7, with D possibly being TRBD1 or TRBD2 (5 bases each). Looked up from germline, CDR1 is GTSNPN and CDR2 is SVGIG (reference sequence). V was clipped by 5 bases and J by 3 bases, with 20 bases between them. The CDR3 covers 15 residues. The CDR3 spells CAWDTGTSRVYEQYL. DNA for the CDR3: TGTGCCTGGGATACCGGGACCTCGAGAGTCTACGAGCAGTACTTG.